Listed below are T cell receptor beta chains from one sample, sequenced in a study of early T cells in non-severe SARS-CoV-2 infection. TCRdb re-called the 5' RACE reads through MiXCR, storing one row per CDR3 protein. The data contain 37,000 or so distinct CDR3 sequences, under 8% of them seen just once; the ten biggest clones take up less than 6%. Sequencing input: whole blood. Receptors were obtained from an adult who was a healthcare worker with PCR-confirmed SARS-CoV-2 infection or an uninfected control (not recorded which). Each CDR3 is given with its conserved first and last residue. The order of the fields is J gene, V gene, D gene, clone size, CDR3 protein, CDR3 DNA. The D gene is left open where the match is weak. The size entry is marked missing in some rows and otherwise reads once, few, many or a size class.

j_call: TRBJ2-1
v_call: TRBV2
d_call: TRBD2
clone_size: .
cdr3_aa: CASKGLVDEQFF
cdr3_nt: TGTGCCAGCAAGGGACTAGTGGATGAGCAGTTCTTC

j_call: TRBJ1-5
v_call: TRBV12-3/TRBV12-4
d_call: .
clone_size: medium-sized
cdr3_aa: CASSPRIQPQHF
cdr3_nt: TGTGCCAGCAGTCCCAGGATACAGCCCCAGCATTTT

j_call: TRBJ2-3
v_call: TRBV7-9
d_call: .
clone_size: few
cdr3_aa: CASSSISGGSTDTQYF
cdr3_nt: TGTGCCAGCAGCTCTATTAGCGGCGGAAGCACAGATACGCAGTATTTT

j_call: TRBJ1-1
v_call: TRBV7-9
d_call: .
clone_size: few
cdr3_aa: CASNTHFEAFF
cdr3_nt: TGTGCCAGCAACACACACTTTGAAGCTTTCTTT

j_call: TRBJ2-7
v_call: TRBV7-2
d_call: TRBD1
clone_size: .
cdr3_aa: CASSSGPYRGGYEQYF
cdr3_nt: TGTGCCAGCAGCTCCGGACCCTACAGGGGCGGCTACGAGCAGTACTTC

j_call: TRBJ1-1
v_call: TRBV11-2
d_call: .
clone_size: few
cdr3_aa: CASSLNANTEAFF
cdr3_nt: TGTGCCAGCAGCCTGAACGCGAACACTGAAGCTTTCTTT

j_call: TRBJ1-1
v_call: TRBV5-1
d_call: .
clone_size: many
cdr3_aa: CASSFREDTEAFF
cdr3_nt: TGCGCCAGCAGCTTTAGGGAGGACACTGAAGCTTTCTTT

j_call: TRBJ2-7
v_call: TRBV6-2/TRBV6-3
d_call: .
clone_size: many
cdr3_aa: CASSYGGRAYEQYF
cdr3_nt: TGTGCCAGCAGTTACGGGGGACGCGCCTACGAGCAGTACTTC

j_call: TRBJ2-2
v_call: TRBV29-1
d_call: .
clone_size: many
cdr3_aa: CSVEESSGELFF
cdr3_nt: TGCAGCGTTGAAGAATCAAGCGGGGAGCTGTTTTTT

j_call: TRBJ2-3
v_call: TRBV7-9
d_call: .
clone_size: .
cdr3_aa: CASSVPPSAYTDTQYF
cdr3_nt: TGTGCCAGCAGCGTCCCCCCCAGCGCATACACAGATACGCAGTATTTT

j_call: TRBJ2-4
v_call: TRBV6-2/TRBV6-3
d_call: .
clone_size: few
cdr3_aa: CASSSSAVYSIQYF
cdr3_nt: TGTGCCAGCAGTTCTTCCGCAGTTTATTCCATTCAGTACTTC

j_call: TRBJ2-7
v_call: TRBV5-1
d_call: TRBD2
clone_size: many
cdr3_aa: CASSFTGTSEYSSYEQYF
cdr3_nt: TGCGCCAGCAGCTTCACCGGGACTAGCGAATATAGCTCCTACGAGCAGTACTTC

j_call: TRBJ2-7
v_call: TRBV25-1
d_call: TRBD1
clone_size: .
cdr3_aa: CASSDRDRAYEQYF
cdr3_nt: TGTGCCAGCAGTGACCGGGACAGGGCCTACGAGCAGTACTTC

j_call: TRBJ1-2
v_call: TRBV4-1
d_call: .
clone_size: few
cdr3_aa: CASSREITGTPYGYTF
cdr3_nt: TGCGCCAGCAGCCGCGAAATTACCGGGACCCCTTATGGCTACACCTTC

j_call: TRBJ2-1
v_call: TRBV9
d_call: TRBD2
clone_size: .
cdr3_aa: CASSPRLAGTLGEQFF
cdr3_nt: TGTGCCAGCAGCCCTCGACTAGCGGGCACCCTCGGGGAGCAGTTCTTC

j_call: TRBJ2-1
v_call: TRBV11-1
d_call: TRBD2
clone_size: few
cdr3_aa: CASSQLAGGPYNEQFF
cdr3_nt: TGTGCCAGCAGCCAGCTAGCGGGAGGGCCCTACAATGAGCAGTTCTTC

j_call: TRBJ2-6
v_call: TRBV12-3/TRBV12-4
d_call: .
clone_size: .
cdr3_aa: CASSTLDSPGANVLTF
cdr3_nt: TGTGCCAGCAGCACCCTTGATAGCCCTGGGGCCAACGTCCTGACTTTC

j_call: TRBJ1-4
v_call: TRBV2
d_call: .
clone_size: few
cdr3_aa: CASSAINEKLFF
cdr3_nt: TGTGCCAGCTCGGCCATTAATGAAAAACTGTTTTTT

j_call: TRBJ2-1
v_call: TRBV6-6
d_call: .
clone_size: .
cdr3_aa: CASSYRRDNEQFF
cdr3_nt: TGTGCCAGCAGTTATCGACGAGACAATGAGCAGTTCTTC

j_call: TRBJ2-1
v_call: TRBV5-1
d_call: .
clone_size: many
cdr3_aa: CASSWDTSNEQFF
cdr3_nt: TGCGCCAGCAGCTGGGACACGTCCAATGAGCAGTTCTTC

j_call: TRBJ1-1
v_call: TRBV11-2
d_call: TRBD1
clone_size: few
cdr3_aa: CASSSITGATEAFF
cdr3_nt: TGTGCCAGCAGCTCGATCACAGGGGCCACTGAAGCTTTCTTT

j_call: TRBJ2-7
v_call: TRBV12-3/TRBV12-4
d_call: TRBD2
clone_size: many
cdr3_aa: CASSLAGLFSYEQYF
cdr3_nt: TGTGCCAGCAGCCTAGCGGGACTATTCTCCTACGAGCAGTACTTC

j_call: TRBJ2-7
v_call: TRBV28
d_call: TRBD2
clone_size: many
cdr3_aa: CASSSSGRGPYEQYF
cdr3_nt: TGTGCCAGCAGCTCTAGCGGGAGAGGCCCCTACGAGCAGTACTTC

j_call: TRBJ2-3
v_call: TRBV12-3/TRBV12-4
d_call: .
clone_size: many
cdr3_aa: CASSLVDTQYF
cdr3_nt: TGTGCCAGCAGTTTAGTAGATACGCAGTATTTT

j_call: TRBJ2-7
v_call: TRBV7-9
d_call: .
clone_size: many
cdr3_aa: CASSPDLQFYEQYF
cdr3_nt: TGTGCCAGCAGCCCCGACTTACAGTTCTACGAGCAGTACTTC

j_call: TRBJ2-7
v_call: TRBV7-9
d_call: .
clone_size: many
cdr3_aa: CASGTGYEQYF
cdr3_nt: TGTGCCAGCGGTACGGGGTACGAGCAGTACTTC

j_call: TRBJ2-1
v_call: TRBV4-1
d_call: .
clone_size: .
cdr3_aa: CASSHHPPGRNEQFF
cdr3_nt: TGCGCCAGCAGCCACCATCCTCCAGGCCGGAATGAGCAGTTCTTC

j_call: TRBJ1-2
v_call: TRBV12-3/TRBV12-4
d_call: .
clone_size: many
cdr3_aa: CASSLARGRVSGYTF
cdr3_nt: TGTGCCAGCAGTTTAGCACGGGGGCGCGTTAGTGGCTACACCTTC

j_call: TRBJ2-1
v_call: TRBV20-1
d_call: TRBD2
clone_size: few
cdr3_aa: CSAKLAGGMREQFF
cdr3_nt: TGCAGTGCGAAACTAGCGGGAGGGATGCGTGAGCAGTTCTTC

j_call: TRBJ2-2
v_call: TRBV7-3
d_call: TRBD2
clone_size: once
cdr3_aa: CASSLMGPTSGRELFF
cdr3_nt: TGTGCCAGCAGCTTAATGGGGCCCACTAGCGGTAGGGAGCTGTTTTTT

j_call: TRBJ2-7
v_call: TRBV20-1
d_call: .
clone_size: many
cdr3_aa: CSATTVSYEQYF
cdr3_nt: TGCAGTGCCACCACAGTGTCCTACGAGCAGTACTTC

j_call: TRBJ1-6
v_call: TRBV28
d_call: .
clone_size: .
cdr3_aa: CASSFRQGNSPLHF
cdr3_nt: TGTGCCAGCAGTTTCAGGCAGGGGAATTCACCCCTCCACTTT

j_call: TRBJ2-5
v_call: TRBV6-5
d_call: .
clone_size: many
cdr3_aa: CASSYRRETQYF
cdr3_nt: TGTGCCAGCAGTTACCGGCGGGAGACCCAGTACTTC

j_call: TRBJ2-3
v_call: TRBV7-8
d_call: .
clone_size: many
cdr3_aa: CASSLGLVLDTQYF
cdr3_nt: TGTGCCAGCAGCTTAGGATTGGTACTAGATACGCAGTATTTT

j_call: TRBJ2-7
v_call: TRBV12-3/TRBV12-4
d_call: .
clone_size: few
cdr3_aa: CASSFRGLGEQYF
cdr3_nt: TGTGCCAGCAGTTTCAGGGGTTTAGGGGAGCAGTACTTC

j_call: TRBJ2-7
v_call: TRBV7-6
d_call: .
clone_size: many
cdr3_aa: CASSPDLGEQYF
cdr3_nt: TGTGCCAGCAGCCCCGACCTCGGCGAGCAGTACTTC

j_call: TRBJ1-5
v_call: TRBV2
d_call: .
clone_size: many
cdr3_aa: CASGDQNQPQHF
cdr3_nt: TGTGCCAGTGGGGACCAAAATCAGCCCCAGCATTTT

j_call: TRBJ1-4
v_call: TRBV20-1
d_call: .
clone_size: many
cdr3_aa: CSARVIRGGTTTNEKLFF
cdr3_nt: TGCAGTGCTAGAGTTATACGAGGAGGGACTACAACTAATGAAAAACTGTTTTTT

j_call: TRBJ2-7
v_call: TRBV30
d_call: .
clone_size: many
cdr3_aa: CAWSLGGTSYEQYF
cdr3_nt: TGTGCCTGGAGTCTAGGAGGGACCTCCTACGAGCAGTACTTC

j_call: TRBJ2-1
v_call: TRBV14
d_call: .
clone_size: many
cdr3_aa: CASSSSGAGEQFF
cdr3_nt: TGTGCCAGCAGCTCGTCGGGGGCTGGTGAGCAGTTCTTC

j_call: TRBJ2-6
v_call: TRBV5-1
d_call: .
clone_size: many
cdr3_aa: CASSQQGFAGANVLTF
cdr3_nt: TGCGCCAGCAGCCAACAGGGTTTCGCTGGGGCCAACGTCCTGACTTTC

j_call: TRBJ2-1
v_call: TRBV20-1
d_call: .
clone_size: few
cdr3_aa: CSARDTKDYNEQFF
cdr3_nt: TGCAGTGCTAGAGATACAAAGGACTACAATGAGCAGTTCTTC

j_call: TRBJ2-7
v_call: TRBV6-2/TRBV6-3
d_call: TRBD1
clone_size: .
cdr3_aa: CASTGTGLYEQYF
cdr3_nt: TGTGCCAGCACCGGGACAGGGCTTTACGAGCAGTACTTC

j_call: TRBJ2-2
v_call: TRBV27
d_call: .
clone_size: many
cdr3_aa: CASSSPSRELFF
cdr3_nt: TGTGCCAGCAGTTCCCCTTCCCGGGAGCTGTTTTTT

j_call: TRBJ2-1
v_call: TRBV27
d_call: .
clone_size: many
cdr3_aa: CASSLSWGLGEQFF
cdr3_nt: TGTGCCAGCAGTTTATCTTGGGGGCTGGGTGAGCAGTTCTTC